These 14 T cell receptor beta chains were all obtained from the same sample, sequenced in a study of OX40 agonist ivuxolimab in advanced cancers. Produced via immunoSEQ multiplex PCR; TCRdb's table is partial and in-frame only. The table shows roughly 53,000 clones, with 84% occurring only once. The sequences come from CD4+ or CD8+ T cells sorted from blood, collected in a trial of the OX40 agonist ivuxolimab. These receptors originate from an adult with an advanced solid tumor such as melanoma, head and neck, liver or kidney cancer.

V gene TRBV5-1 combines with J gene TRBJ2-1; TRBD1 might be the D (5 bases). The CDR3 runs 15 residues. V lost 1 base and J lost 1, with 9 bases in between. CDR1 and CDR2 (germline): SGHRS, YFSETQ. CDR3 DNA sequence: TGCGCCAGCAGCTTGAGGGGCCAGTCCTACAATGAGCAGTTCTTC. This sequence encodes CASSLRGQSYNEQFF.

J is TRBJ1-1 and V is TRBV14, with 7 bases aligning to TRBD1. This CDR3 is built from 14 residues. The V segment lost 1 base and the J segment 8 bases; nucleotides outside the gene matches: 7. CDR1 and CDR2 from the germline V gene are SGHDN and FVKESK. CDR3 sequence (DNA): TGTGCCAGCAGCCAAGCTCAGGGGGGCGCGGAAGCTTTCTTT. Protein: CASSQAQGGAEAFF.

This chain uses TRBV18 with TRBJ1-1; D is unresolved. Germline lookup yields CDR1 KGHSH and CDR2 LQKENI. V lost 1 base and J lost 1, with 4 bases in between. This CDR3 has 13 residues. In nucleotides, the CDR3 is TGTGCCAGCTCACCACGTGAGAACACTGAAGCTTTCTTT. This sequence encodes CASSPRENTEAFF.

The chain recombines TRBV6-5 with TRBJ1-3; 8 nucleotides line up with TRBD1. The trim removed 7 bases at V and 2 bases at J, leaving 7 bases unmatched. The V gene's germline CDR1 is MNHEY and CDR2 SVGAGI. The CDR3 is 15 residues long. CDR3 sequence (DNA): TGTGCCAGCAAGCTGGGACAGGCTGCTGGAAACACCATATATTTT. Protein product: CASKLGQAAGNTIYF.

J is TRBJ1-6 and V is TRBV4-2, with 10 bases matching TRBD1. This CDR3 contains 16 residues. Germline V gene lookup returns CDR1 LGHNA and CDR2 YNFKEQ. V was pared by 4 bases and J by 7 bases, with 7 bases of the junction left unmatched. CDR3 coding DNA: TGTGCCAGCAGCCCGACAGGGGGCCCGGCCAATTCACCCCTCCACTTT. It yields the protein CASSPTGGPANSPLHF.

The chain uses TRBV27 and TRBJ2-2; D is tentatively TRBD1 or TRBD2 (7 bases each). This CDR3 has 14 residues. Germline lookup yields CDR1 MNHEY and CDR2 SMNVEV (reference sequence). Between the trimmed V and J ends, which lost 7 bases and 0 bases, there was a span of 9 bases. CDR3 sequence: CASTGGANTGELFF. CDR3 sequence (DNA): TGTGCCAGCACAGGGGGGGCGAACACCGGGGAGCTGTTTTTT.

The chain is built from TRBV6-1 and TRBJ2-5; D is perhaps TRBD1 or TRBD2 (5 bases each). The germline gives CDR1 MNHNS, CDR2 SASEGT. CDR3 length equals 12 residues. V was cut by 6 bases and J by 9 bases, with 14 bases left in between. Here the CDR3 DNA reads TGTGCCAGCAGGGACTGGGGGTTGGCCCAGTACTTC. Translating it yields CASRDWGLAQYF.

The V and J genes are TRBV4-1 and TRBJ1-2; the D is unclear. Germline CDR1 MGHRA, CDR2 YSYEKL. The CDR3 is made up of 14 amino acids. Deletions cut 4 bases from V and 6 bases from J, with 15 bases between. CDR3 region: CASSPPMGRNGYTF. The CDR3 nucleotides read TGCGCCAGCAGCCCCCCCATGGGCCGGAATGGCTACACCTTC.

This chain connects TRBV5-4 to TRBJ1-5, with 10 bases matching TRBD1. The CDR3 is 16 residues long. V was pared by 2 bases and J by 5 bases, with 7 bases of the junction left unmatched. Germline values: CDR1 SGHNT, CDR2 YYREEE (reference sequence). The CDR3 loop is CASSFSGTGAYQPQHF. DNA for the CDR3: TGTGCCAGCAGCTTTTCTGGGACAGGGGCTTATCAGCCCCAGCATTTT.

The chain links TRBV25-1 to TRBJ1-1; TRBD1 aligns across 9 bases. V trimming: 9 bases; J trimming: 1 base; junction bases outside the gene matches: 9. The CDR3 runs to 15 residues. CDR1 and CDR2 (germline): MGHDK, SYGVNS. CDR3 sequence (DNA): TGTGCCAGTTGGCCCCCGGGACAGGGGAACACTGAAGCTTTCTTT. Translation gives CASWPPGQGNTEAFF.

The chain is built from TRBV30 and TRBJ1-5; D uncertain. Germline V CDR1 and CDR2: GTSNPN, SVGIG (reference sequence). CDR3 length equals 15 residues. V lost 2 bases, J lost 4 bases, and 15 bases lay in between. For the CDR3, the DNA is TGTGCCTGGAGTCTGAGACCGAAAAATAATCAGCCCCAGCATTTT. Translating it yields CAWSLRPKNNQPQHF.

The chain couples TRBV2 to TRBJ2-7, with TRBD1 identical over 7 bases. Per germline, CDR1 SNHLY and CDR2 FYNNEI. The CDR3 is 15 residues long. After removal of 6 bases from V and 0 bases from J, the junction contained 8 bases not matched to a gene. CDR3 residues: CASRTDRESSYEQYF. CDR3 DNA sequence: TGTGCCAGCAGAACCGACAGGGAGAGCTCCTACGAGCAGTACTTC.

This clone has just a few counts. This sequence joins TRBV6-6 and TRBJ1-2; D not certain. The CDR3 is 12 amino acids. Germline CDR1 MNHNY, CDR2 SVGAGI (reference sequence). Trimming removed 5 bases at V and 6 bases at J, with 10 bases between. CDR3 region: CASSDGGDGYTF. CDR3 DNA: TGTGCCAGCAGTGATGGCGGGGATGGCTACACCTTC.

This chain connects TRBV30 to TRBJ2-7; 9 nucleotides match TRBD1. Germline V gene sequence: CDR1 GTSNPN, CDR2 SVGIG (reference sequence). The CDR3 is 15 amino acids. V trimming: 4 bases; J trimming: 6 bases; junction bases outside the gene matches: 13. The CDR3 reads CAWNNFLDRGSEQYF. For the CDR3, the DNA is TGTGCCTGGAACAATTTCTTGGACAGGGGTTCCGAGCAGTACTTC.